The clone carrying this T cell receptor (beta chain) was observed a handful of times. The antigen is not known. The data are from a study of OX40 agonist ivuxolimab in advanced cancers. Study conclusions and caveats: Both blood CD4+ and CD8+ T cells showed clonal growth by week 6 at 0.1 to 3.0 mg/kg.

Method: immunoSEQ multiplex PCR; TCRdb's copy keeps in-frame clones and lacks some. The data show around 86,000 clones, about 80% seen once. Baseline was the first blood sampling point, followed by cycle 4 day 1 and cycle 7 day 1. The CDR3 is made up of 13 amino acids. Germline V gene lookup returns CDR1 SNHLY and CDR2 FYNNEI. The V end lost 8 bases, the J end lost 8 bases, and 18 bases lay between the germline ends. Specimen: CD4+ or CD8+ T cells sorted from blood, collected in a trial of the OX40 agonist ivuxolimab. J is TRBJ1-2 and V is TRBV2; D might be TRBD1 (5 bases). The source of this sequence is an adult with an advanced solid tumor such as melanoma, head and neck, liver or kidney cancer. Here the CDR3 reads CASEGGQPRGYTF. In DNA, the CDR3 is TGTGCCAGCGAAGGTGGACAACCGAGAGGCTACACCTTC. The whole variable domain, remainder taken from reference TRBV2 and TRBJ1-2, is EPEVTQTPSHQVTQMGQEVILRCVPISNHLYFYWYRQILGQKVEFLVSFYNNEISEKSEIFDDQFSVERPDGSNFTLKIRSTKLEDSAMYFCASEGGQPRGYTFGSGTRLTVV.